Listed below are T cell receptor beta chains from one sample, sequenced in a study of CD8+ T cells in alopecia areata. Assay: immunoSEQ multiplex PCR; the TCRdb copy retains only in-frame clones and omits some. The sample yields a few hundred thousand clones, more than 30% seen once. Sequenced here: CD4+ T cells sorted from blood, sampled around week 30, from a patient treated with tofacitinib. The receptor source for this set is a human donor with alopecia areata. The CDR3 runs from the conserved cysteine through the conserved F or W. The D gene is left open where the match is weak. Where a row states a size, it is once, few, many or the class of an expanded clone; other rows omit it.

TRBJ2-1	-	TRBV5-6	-	TGTGCCAGCAGCTTCGAGGGCCCCTACAATGAGCAGTTCTTC	CASSFEGPYNEQFF
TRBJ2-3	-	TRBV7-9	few	TGTGCCAGCAGCTTAGCCGGTGATTCGGCAGATACGCAGTATTTT	CASSLAGDSADTQYF
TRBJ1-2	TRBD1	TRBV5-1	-	TGCGCCAGCAGGGCCTCCGGGACAGGGGGCTATGGCTACACCTTC	CASRASGTGGYGYTF
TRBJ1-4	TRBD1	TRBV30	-	TGTGCCTGGAGTTTGAGGGACAGGGGGAGTAATGAAAAACTGTTTTTT	CAWSLRDRGSNEKLFF
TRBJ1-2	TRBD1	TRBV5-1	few	TGCGCCAGCAGCGAGGGACAGGGCTATGGCTACACCTTC	CASSEGQGYGYTF
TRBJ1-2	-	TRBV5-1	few	TGCGCCAGCAGCTTGGGAACTTACAGGGTGTGGGGCTACACCTTC	CASSLGTYRVWGYTF
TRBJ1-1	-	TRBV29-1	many	TGCAGCTTTCTGGACCCGCCGTCTGAAGCTTTCTTT	CSFLDPPSEAFF
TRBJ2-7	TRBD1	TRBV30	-	TGTGCCTGGAGGTCCCGCGCCGGGACAGGGCCTTACGAGCAGTACTTC	CAWRSRAGTGPYEQYF
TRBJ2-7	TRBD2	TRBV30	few	TGTGCCTGGAGAGCTAGCGGGCTCTCCTACGAGCAGTACTTC	CAWRASGLSYEQYF
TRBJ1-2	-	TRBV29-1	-	TGCAGCGTTGAATGGGCTAACTATGGCTACACCTTC	CSVEWANYGYTF
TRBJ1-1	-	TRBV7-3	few	TGTGCCAGCAGCTTAAAGACAGCTCGAGACACTGAAGCTTTCTTT	CASSLKTARDTEAFF
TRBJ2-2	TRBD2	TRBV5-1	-	TGCGCCAGCAGCTTGACTAGCGGAAACACCGGGGAGCTGTTTTTT	CASSLTSGNTGELFF
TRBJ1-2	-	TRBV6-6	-	TGTGCCAGCAGGTCCCTAGAAGGCTCTTCTAACTATGGCTACACCTTC	CASRSLEGSSNYGYTF
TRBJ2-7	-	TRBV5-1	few	TGCGCCAGCAGCAGGGCCGCCGGGTACGAGCAGTACTTC	CASSRAAGYEQYF
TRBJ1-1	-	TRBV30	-	TGTGCCTGGGGAAGGGGAGTGTACACTGAAGCTTTCTTT	CAWGRGVYTEAFF
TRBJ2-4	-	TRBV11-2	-	TGTGCCAGCAGCCCGGGACGGGCCCGCAACATTCAGTACTTC	CASSPGRARNIQYF
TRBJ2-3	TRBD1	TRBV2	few	TGTGCCAGCACCCCGACAGGGGGTAAGACAGATACGCAGTATTTT	CASTPTGGKTDTQYF
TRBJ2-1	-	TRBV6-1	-	TGTGCCAGCAGTGATCGACTCAATGAGCAGTTCTTC	CASSDRLNEQFF
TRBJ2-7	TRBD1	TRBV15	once	TGTGCCACCAGCGCACGCCGGGACAGGGTTTTTTCTTCCTACGAGCAGTACTTC	CATSARRDRVFSSYEQYF
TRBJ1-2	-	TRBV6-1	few	TGTGCCAGCAGTGAATTGGGCAGGGGCTATGGCTACACCTTC	CASSELGRGYGYTF
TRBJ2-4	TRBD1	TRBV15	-	TGTGCCACCAGCAGAGATAATTTAGGATGGACAGGGGTTTTGGTCAAAAACATTCAGTACTTC	CATSRDNLGWTGVLVKNIQYF
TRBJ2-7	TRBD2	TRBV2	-	TGTGCCAGCAGTGAAGCATCCGGGGGGAGGTACGAGCAGTACTTC	CASSEASGGRYEQYF
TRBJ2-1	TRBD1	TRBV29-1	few	TGCAGCGCCAACGAGACAGGGGCGAAATACAATGAGCAGTTCTTC	CSANETGAKYNEQFF
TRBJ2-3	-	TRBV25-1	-	TGTGCCAGCAGTGAATCCCACAGTACAGATACGCAGTATTTT	CASSESHSTDTQYF
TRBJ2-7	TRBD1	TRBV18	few	TGTGCCAGCTCCAATGACAGGGTTCTCTCCTACGAGCAGTACTTC	CASSNDRVLSYEQYF
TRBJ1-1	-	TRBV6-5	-	TGTGCCAGCAGTTACTCGCGTAGCGGAACTGAAGCTTTCTTT	CASSYSRSGTEAFF
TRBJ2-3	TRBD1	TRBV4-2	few	TGTGCCAGCAGCCAAGCACAGGGGGTCGGCGATACGCAGTATTTT	CASSQAQGVGDTQYF
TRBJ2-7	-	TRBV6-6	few	TGTGCCAGCAGTTACCTACAGGGTAAGACCTACGAGCAGTACTTC	CASSYLQGKTYEQYF
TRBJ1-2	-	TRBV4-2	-	TGTGCCAGCAGCCAAGGGACAGCAATCTACACCTTC	CASSQGTAIYTF
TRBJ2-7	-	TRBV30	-	TGTGCCTGGAGTGTACTGGGTACCCACTACGAGCAGTACTTC	CAWSVLGTHYEQYF
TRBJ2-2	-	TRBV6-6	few	TGTGCCAGCAGAGGCGGGGCGAACACCGGGGAGCTGTTTTTT	CASRGGANTGELFF
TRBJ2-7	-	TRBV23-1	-	TGCGCCAGCAGTCAATCTATTGCGAGACAGGATTCCTACGAGCAGTACTTC	CASSQSIARQDSYEQYF
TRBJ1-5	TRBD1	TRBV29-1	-	TGCAGCGTCCAGCAGGGGGGCCCGTATAGCAATCAGCCCCAGCATTTT	CSVQQGGPYSNQPQHF
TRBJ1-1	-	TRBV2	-	TGTGCCAGCAGTGTACACAGGAGGATTACTGAAGCTTTCTTT	CASSVHRRITEAFF
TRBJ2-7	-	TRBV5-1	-	TGCGCCAGCAAGGTCCGCGGGGAATACGAGCAGTACTTC	CASKVRGEYEQYF
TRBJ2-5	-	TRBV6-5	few	TGTGCCAGCAGTTACTCCGGGGAGACCCAGTACTTC	CASSYSGETQYF
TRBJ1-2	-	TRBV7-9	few	TGTGCCAGCAGCTTGAGGGAACCATCTAACTATGGCTACACCTTC	CASSLREPSNYGYTF
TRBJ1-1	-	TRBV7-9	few	TGTGCCAGCAGCTTGCAGGGTTCGGGGACTGAAGCTTTCTTT	CASSLQGSGTEAFF
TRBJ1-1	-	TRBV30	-	TGTGCCTGGTTGCCCGGTAGAGTTATGAACACTGAAGCTTTCTTT	CAWLPGRVMNTEAFF
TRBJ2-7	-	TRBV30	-	TGTGCCTGGAGTGTACGACAGGTACCTATGAAGCAGTACTTC	CAWSVRQVPMKQYF
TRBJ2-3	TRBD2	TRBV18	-	TGTGCCAGCTCACGCGGGGGACTAGCGGGTTACACAGATACGCAGTATTTT	CASSRGGLAGYTDTQYF
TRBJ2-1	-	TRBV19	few	TGTGCCAGTAGGGTAGGGACTTTACGGGATGAGCAGTTCTTC	CASRVGTLRDEQFF
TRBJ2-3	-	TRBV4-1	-	TGCGCCAGCAGCCAAGAAGGAGGGACAGTGAAAAGCACAGATACGCAGTATTTT	CASSQEGGTVKSTDTQYF
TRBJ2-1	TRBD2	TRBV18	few	TGTGCCAGCTCACCACCTGCGGCGGGGGGTAATGAGCAGTTCTTC	CASSPPAAGGNEQFF
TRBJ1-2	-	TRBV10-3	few	TGTGCCATCAGTGAGTCTACCTATGGCTACACCTTC	CAISESTYGYTF
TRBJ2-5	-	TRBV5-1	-	TGCGCCAGCAGCTCCGGATACGAGGAGACCCAGTACTTC	CASSSGYEETQYF
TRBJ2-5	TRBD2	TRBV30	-	TGTGCCTCAGTCAGGGGTTTGGCTAGCGGGCCCCAAGAGACCCAGTACTTC	CASVRGLASGPQETQYF
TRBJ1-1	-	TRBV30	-	TGTGCCCAGACCCAGGTCGGGACTGAAGCTTTCTTT	CAQTQVGTEAFF
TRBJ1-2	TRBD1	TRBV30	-	TGTGCCTGGAGCCGCACAGGGGCGGCAGGGGGCTACACCTTC	CAWSRTGAAGGYTF
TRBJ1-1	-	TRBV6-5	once	TGTGCCAGCAGCTCCTCGATGAACACTGAAGCTTTCTTT	CASSSSMNTEAFF
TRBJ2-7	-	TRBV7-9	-	TGTGCCAGCAGCCCACAGGGTTTAAGCGAGCAGTACTTC	CASSPQGLSEQYF
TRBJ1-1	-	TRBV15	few	TGTGCCACCAGCAGCCCGAACACTGAAGCTTTCTTT	CATSSPNTEAFF